These 27 T cell receptor beta chains were all obtained from the same sample, sequenced in a study of identical twins. One entry per CDR3 protein, called by TCRdb with MiXCR from the 5' RACE reads. The sample has 700,000 or so distinct CDR3 sequences, less than 25% seen once. Another study also made use of these data, one on T cells expressing NK-cell markers.

Material: PBMCs. The origin of the receptors is a woman younger than 30 in good health.

The chain uses TRBV12-2 and TRBJ1-6; the table gives TRBD1 as D, unverified against the DNA. TRBV12-2 is described as a pseudogene. The CDR3 covers 16 residues. The CDR3 DNA reads as TGTGCAAGTCGCCCAGGGGATAGTTTGGGGTCGTCACCCCTCCACTTT. Protein: CASRPGDSLGSSPLHF.

This sequence joins TRBV5-1 and TRBJ2-1; D possibly corresponds to TRBD2 (5 bases). V was shortened by 4 bases and J by 8 bases, with 10 bases between the two germline ends. Germline V gene lookup returns CDR1 SGHRS and CDR2 YFSETQ. The CDR3 runs 12 residues. The CDR3 nucleotides are TGCGCCAGCAGCAAGGACTTTCATGAGCAGTTCTTC. The encoded protein is CASSKDFHEQFF. The full variable domain, with the rest looked up from reference TRBV5-1 and TRBJ2-1, is KAGVTQTPRYLIKTRGQQVTLSCSPISGHRSVSWYQQTPGQGLQFLFEYFSETQRNKGNFPGRFSGRQFSNSRSEMNVSTLELGDSALYLCASSKDFHEQFFGPGTRLTVL.

This clonotype was counted a few times. The rearrangement uses TRBV20-1 and TRBJ2-3; no definite D call. Germline V gene lookup returns CDR1 DFQATT and CDR2 SNEGSKA (reference sequence). This CDR3 has 13 residues. The germline V and J ends were trimmed by 0 bases and 5 bases, with 9 bases remaining between them. The CDR3 bases are TGCAGTGCTAGAGAGGGGAATCGAGATACGCAGTATTTT. Its translation is CSAREGNRDTQYF.

The chain joins TRBV27 to TRBJ2-7, with D possibly being TRBD2 (6 bases). V lost 2 bases, J lost 1 base, and 9 bases lay in between. CDR1 and CDR2 from the germline V gene are MNHEY and SMNVEV (reference sequence). The length of the CDR3 is 14 residues. DNA of the CDR3: TGTGCCAGCAGTTTACGGCGGGGATCCTACGAGCAGTACTTC. It encodes CASSLRRGSYEQYF.

The V gene is TRBV15, the J gene TRBJ1-2; D is perhaps TRBD1 (6 bases). The V gene lost 4 bases and the J gene lost 3 bases, with 9 bases spanning the gap. CDR3 length: 13 amino acids. The germline gives CDR1 LNHNV, CDR2 YYDKDF (reference sequence). In DNA form, the CDR3 reads TGTGCCACCAGCAAACAGGGATACTATGGCTACACCTTC. Residues: CATSKQGYYGYTF. Looking up the rest from reference TRBV15 and TRBJ1-2 gives the full variable domain: DAMVIQNPRYQVTQFGKPVTLSCSQTLNHNVMYWYQQKSSQAPKLLFHYYDKDFNNEADTPDNFQSRRPNTSFCFLDIRSPGLGDTAMYLCATSKQGYYGYTFGSGTRLTVV.

The rearrangement joins TRBV20-1 to TRBJ2-3; 7 nucleotides align to TRBD2. The junction had 9 bases not matched to a gene; V was cut back by 3 bases and J by 0 bases. The CDR3 has 16 amino acids. CDR1 and CDR2 (germline): DFQATT, SNEGSKA (reference sequence). CDR3 in DNA: TGCAGTGCTAGGGAGTCTAGCGGCTATAGCACAGATACGCAGTATTTT. It codes for CSARESSGYSTDTQYF.

This clonotype appeared a few times. The chain couples TRBV10-3 to TRBJ1-1; D not resolved. V gave up 8 bases and J gave up 3 bases, with 16 bases separating them. The CDR3 extends over 14 amino acids. CDR1 is ENHRY and CDR2 is SYGVKD in the germline V gene. CDR3 sequence reads: CAIADRIFDTEAFF. CDR3 nucleotides: TGTGCCATCGCCGATCGAATCTTTGACACTGAAGCTTTCTTT.

The chain couples TRBV15 to TRBJ2-3, with D possibly TRBD2 on 6 matching bases. There are 14 residues in the CDR3. Germline V gives CDR1 LNHNV, CDR2 YYDKDF (reference sequence). V lost 5 bases, J lost 6 bases, and 15 bases lay in between. The chain's CDR3 is CATSPEGFSDTQYF. The CDR3 coding sequence is TGTGCCACCAGCCCGGAGGGGTTTTCGGATACGCAGTATTTT.

This clonotype was picked up a small number of times. The chain links TRBV20-1 to TRBJ2-5; no reliable D call. The CDR3 sequence is 14 residues long. With 1 base removed from V and 3 bases from J, the gap between germline ends came to 12 bases. Germline-derived CDR1 and CDR2 are DFQATT and SNEGSKA (reference sequence). For the CDR3, the DNA is TGCAGTGCTAGAGCGGTGAAGGGTGAAGAGACCCAGTACTTC. Protein: CSARAVKGEETQYF.

The rearrangement links TRBV29-1 to TRBJ2-1; D is perhaps TRBD1 or TRBD2 (6 bases each). Germline V gene lookup returns CDR1 SQVTM and CDR2 ANQGSEA. The CDR3 length is 13 residues. V lost 8 bases and J 10 bases, leaving 21 bases between the germline ends. The chain's CDR3 is CSLRGLVGGEQFF. The CDR3 region has the DNA TGCAGCTTGAGGGGACTGGTTGGGGGCGAGCAGTTCTTC.

Here the CDR3 reads CATALGAFSYNEQFF. CDR3 DNA: TGTGCCACCGCCCTAGGGGCCTTCTCCTACAATGAGCAGTTCTTC. This chain connects TRBV3-1 to TRBJ2-1; D may be TRBD1 (5 bases). Germline CDR1 and CDR2: LGHDT and YNNKEL (reference sequence). There are 15 residues in the CDR3. V lost 10 bases and J lost 0, with 16 bases in between.

CDR3 amino acids: CASSASQRETQYF. The CDR3 coding sequence is TGTGCCAGCAGCGCGTCTCAAAGGGAGACCCAGTACTTC. The chain combines TRBV9 with TRBJ2-5; unclear D gene. The CDR3 is 13 amino acids. V lost 3 bases, J lost 5 bases, and 11 bases lay in between. Per germline, CDR1 SGDLS and CDR2 YYNGEE.

This clonotype has a count of ten or more. The junction departs from germline at one end; a sequencing error may be responsible. This rearrangement joins TRBV5-1 to TRBJ2-3; tentative D call: TRBD1 (5 bases). This CDR3 region has 11 residues. Germline V lookup: CDR1 SGHRS, CDR2 YFSETQ. The CDR3 DNA reads as TGTGCCAGCAGGGTTACAGATACGCAGTATTTT. It yields the protein CASRVTDTQYF.

This clonotype was detected only a few times. The chain couples TRBV20-1 to TRBJ2-5; D not certain. V dropped 3 bases and J dropped 1 base, with 6 bases sitting between them. Germline V gene data show CDR1 as DFQATT and CDR2 as SNEGSKA (reference sequence). CDR3 length: 12 residues. CDR3 region: CSASNSQETQYF. The CDR3, as DNA: TGCAGTGCTAGCAACAGCCAAGAGACCCAGTACTTC.

This chain connects TRBV11-2 to TRBJ2-3; perhaps TRBD2 as D (6 bases). This CDR3 region has 16 residues. Germline values: CDR1 SGHAT, CDR2 FQNNGV. V shed 5 bases and J shed 3 bases, with 18 bases lying between them. CDR3 coding DNA: TGTGCCAGCAGCCGACCTCAAGGGACTTATACAGATACGCAGTATTTT. This gives the protein CASSRPQGTYTDTQYF.

CDR3 amino acids: CATSSPITANYGYTF. CDR3 coding DNA: TGTGCCACCAGCTCTCCTATCACAGCTAACTATGGCTACACCTTC. J is TRBJ1-2 and V is TRBV15; D call uncertain. There are 15 residues in the CDR3. Germline loops: CDR1 LNHNV, CDR2 YYDKDF (reference sequence). Trimming shortened V by 5 bases and J by 0 bases, and 13 bases separated the two germline ends. Full variable domain (missing parts from reference TRBV15 and TRBJ1-2): DAMVIQNPRYQVTQFGKPVTLSCSQTLNHNVMYWYQQKSSQAPKLLFHYYDKDFNNEADTPDNFQSRRPNTSFCFLDIRSPGLGDTAMYLCATSSPITANYGYTFGSGTRLTVV.

This sequence joins TRBV4-3 and TRBJ2-5, with TRBD2 identical over 8 bases. V trimming: 8 bases; J trimming: 7 bases; junction bases outside the gene matches: 9. The CDR3 is made up of 13 amino acids. Germline V gene data show CDR1 as LGHNA and CDR2 as YSLEER. The CDR3 nucleotides are TGCGCCAGCGGTCATACTAGCGGCGGGACCCAGTACTTC. Encoded protein: CASGHTSGGTQYF.

This clonotype appeared a few times. The V and J genes are TRBV18 and TRBJ2-1; no definite D call. CDR1 is KGHSH and CDR2 is LQKENI in the germline V gene. The V and J ends lost 3 bases and 5 bases respectively, with 8 bases between them. The CDR3 is made up of 13 amino acids. CDR3 DNA sequence: TGTGCCAGCTCACCCACTACGGACAATGAGCAGTTCTTC. It codes for CASSPTTDNEQFF.

The chain recombines TRBV20-1 with TRBJ1-1; D is possibly TRBD1 (6 bases). Germline values: CDR1 DFQATT, CDR2 SNEGSKA (reference sequence). The CDR3 spans 13 residues. V lost 5 bases to trimming and J lost 4 bases, with 14 bases between them. The CDR3 spells CSASGAWGTEAFF. CDR3 DNA sequence: TGCAGTGCTTCGGGGGCGTGGGGCACTGAAGCTTTCTTT.

In this sample, this clonotype turned up once. The chain links TRBV18 to TRBJ2-7, with 8 bases lining up with TRBD1. From germline, CDR1 is KGHSH and CDR2 LQKENI. The J segment lost 2 bases and the V segment lost 5 bases, leaving 8 bases of the junction unmatched. The CDR3 totals 15 residues. The CDR3, as DNA: TGTGCCAGCTCAGCCGGGACAGGAGGCACCTACGAGCAGTACTTC. The encoded protein is CASSAGTGGTYEQYF.

This chain connects TRBV6-2 or TRBV6-3 to TRBJ1-2; D is perhaps TRBD1 (5 bases). The ends were cut back, 1 base at V and 8 bases at J, with 11 bases in the middle. This CDR3 spans 13 amino acids. From germline, CDR1 is MNHEY and CDR2 SVGEGT. The CDR3 sequence is CASSYLQGGGYTF. CDR3 coding DNA: TGTGCCAGCAGTTACTTGCAGGGTGGAGGCTACACCTTC.

Many counts were recorded for this clonotype. The J gene is TRBJ1-1, the V gene TRBV20-1; maybe TRBD1 (5 bases). CDR3 length: 12 amino acids. Germline CDR1 DFQATT, CDR2 SNEGSKA (reference sequence). With 5 bases removed from V and 1 base from J, the gap between germline ends came to 8 bases. For the CDR3, the DNA is TGCAGTGCTGGGGACGGGAACACTGAAGCTTTCTTT. It translates to CSAGDGNTEAFF.

In its sample, this clonotype was seen a few times. The chain recombines TRBV12-3 or TRBV12-4 with TRBJ1-2; D might be TRBD1 (5 bases). The CDR3 has 13 residues. The V gene lost 6 bases and the J gene lost 5 bases, with 13 bases spanning the gap. CDR3 region: CASSPDGGYGYTF. The CDR3 bases are TGTGCCAGCAGCCCAGACGGGGGGTATGGCTACACCTTC.

As DNA, the CDR3 is TGTGCCAGCAGCGCCCGCGGGACAGGCGGGGCAGATACGCAGTATTTT. Protein: CASSARGTGGADTQYF. The chain recombines TRBV9 with TRBJ2-3; 8 bases match TRBD1. V lost 3 bases, J lost 4 bases, and 10 bases stayed unmatched. Germline V gene sequence: CDR1 SGDLS, CDR2 YYNGEE. The CDR3 is made up of 16 amino acids.

This chain connects TRBV12-3 or TRBV12-4 to TRBJ2-2; 10 nucleotides line up with TRBD1. V was pared by 8 bases and J by 5 bases, with 20 bases of the junction left unmatched. CDR3 length: 19 amino acids. CDR3 region: CASCVSQFGDRGRTGELFF. CDR3 nucleotide sequence: TGTGCCAGCTGTGTTAGCCAGTTCGGCGACAGGGGGCGGACCGGGGAGCTGTTTTTT.

The CDR3 protein is CASSVLGEETQYF. Here the CDR3 DNA reads TGTGCCAGCAGCGTTCTAGGAGAAGAGACCCAGTACTTC. V gene TRBV9 combines with J gene TRBJ2-5; no firm D call. Germline CDR1 is SGDLS and CDR2 is YYNGEE. The CDR3 contains 13 residues. Trimming removed 2 bases from V and 3 bases from J, with 8 bases in between.

The chain joins TRBV5-1 to TRBJ1-2, with D perhaps TRBD1 (6 bases). There are 14 residues in the CDR3. The V end was cut by 6 bases, the J end by 8 bases, with 20 bases between. The germline V gene encodes CDR1 SGHRS and CDR2 YFSETQ. In DNA form, the CDR3 reads TGCGCCAGCACCGTGGACAGTGGGCCTATGGGCTACACCTTC. Translated: CASTVDSGPMGYTF.